This TCR beta chain stems from a study of siplizumab effects on memory and regulatory T cells (dated 2019 in TCRdb). Regarding the research as a whole: The study looked at the effect of siplizumab, an anti-CD2 antibody, on alloreactive T-cell subsets in allogeneic mixed lymphocyte reactions made from human PBMCs. The full study reports these points: Because sequences below about 10^-5 frequency were poorly captured, only a minor fraction of alloreactive clones could be mapped to unstimulated subsets. No functional confirmation was obtained for the suppressive function of proliferating Tregs from siplizumab cultures. Unstimulated naive T cells appeared more diverse than memory T cells, and naive cells seemed to contribute substantially to the alloresponse. Siplizumab significantly lowered the cumulative frequency of alloreactive sequences that could be traced to unstimulated CD4+ memory T cells. Among mappable alloreactive CD4+ clones, the Treg-derived fraction averaged nearly 70% with siplizumab versus 26.9% in control reactions. A naive or memory phenotype could not be assigned to roughly 75-96% of proliferating CD4+ or CD8+ clones.

Sorted unstimulated T cells and proliferating T cells recovered from mixed lymphocyte reactions were subjected to TCRbeta CDR3 sequencing. Fresh whole blood from under 13 HLA-typed healthy donors was used as the source from which PBMCs were isolated. With regard to this clone: Its specific antigen is unknown. No quality values exist for individual bases; no much larger clone is one base distant.

Counted from cysteine to phenylalanine, this CDR3 has 16 amino acids. Only the CDR3 DNA is retained, 48 bases long and in frame from the first base. The library was produced with the immunoSEQ multiplex PCR assay. Approximately 10^5 TCR templates per sample were assayed by the deep sequencing platform. Genomic DNA extracted from sorted T cells was used for TCRbeta CDR3 sequencing. Turning to the authors' computational methods: The R programming language was used for clonal analysis of the TCRbeta CDR3 data. Alloreactive CD4+ and CD8+ clones were defined by comparing unstimulated samples with post-reaction CFSE-low samples. By matching sequences to the repertoires of sorted unstimulated Treg and non-Treg cells, each alloreactive CD4+ clone was assigned a regulatory or non-regulatory origin. TCRdb took over this immuneACCESS table, retaining in-frame rearrangements with V and J assigned. Such tables are incomplete; in checked studies, under half of the missing clones stem from an unresolved V gene, and the remainder is unexplained. The V and J calls and clone size were taken over from that table, and D and trimming were inferred from the DNA. Across this sample there are roughly 60,000 clones, with 93% seen only once. The biggest ten clones account for approximately 38% of the sample.

Recombination connected TRBV21-1 to TRBJ2-7; TRBD1 was called by the table and not checked on the DNA. TRBV21-1 is given as a pseudogene. Input material: CD8+ T cells sorted from blood. This receptor was obtained from a human donor in good health. The nucleotide sequence reads as follows: TGTGCCAGCAGCAAAGGGGCAGGGGGCGCGGGCTACGAGCAGTACTTC. Its amino acids are CASSKGAGGAGYEQYF.